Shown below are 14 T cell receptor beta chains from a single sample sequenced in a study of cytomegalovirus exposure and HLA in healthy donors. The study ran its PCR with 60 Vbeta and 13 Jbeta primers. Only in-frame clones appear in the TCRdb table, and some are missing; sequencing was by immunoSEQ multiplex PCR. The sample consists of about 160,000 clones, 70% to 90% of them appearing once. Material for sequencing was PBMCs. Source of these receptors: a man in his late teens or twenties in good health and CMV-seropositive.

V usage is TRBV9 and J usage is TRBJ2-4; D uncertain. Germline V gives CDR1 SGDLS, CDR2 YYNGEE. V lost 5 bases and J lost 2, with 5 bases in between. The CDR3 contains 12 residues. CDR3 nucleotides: TGTGCCAGCAGTAATACCAAAAACATTCAGTACTTC. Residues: CASSNTKNIQYF.

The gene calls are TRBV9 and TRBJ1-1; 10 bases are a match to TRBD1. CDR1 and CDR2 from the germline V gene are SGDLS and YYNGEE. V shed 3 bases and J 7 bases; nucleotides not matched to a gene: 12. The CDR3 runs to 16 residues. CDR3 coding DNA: TGTGCCAGCAGCGCAGGAACGGGACAGGGGAGGGATGAAGCTTTCTTT. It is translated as CASSAGTGQGRDEAFF.

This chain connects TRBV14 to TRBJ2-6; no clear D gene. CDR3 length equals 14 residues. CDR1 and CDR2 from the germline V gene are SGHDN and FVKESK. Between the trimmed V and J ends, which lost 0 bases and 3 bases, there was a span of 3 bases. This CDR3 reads CASSQDLGANVLTF. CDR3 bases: TGTGCCAGCAGCCAAGATCTTGGGGCCAACGTCCTGACTTTC.

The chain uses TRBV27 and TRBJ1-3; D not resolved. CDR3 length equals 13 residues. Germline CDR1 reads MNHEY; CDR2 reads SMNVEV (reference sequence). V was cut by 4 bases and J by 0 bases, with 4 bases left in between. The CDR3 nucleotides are TGTGCCAGCAGTTCCCTCTCTGGAAACACCATATATTTT. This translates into CASSSLSGNTIYF.

The DNA of the CDR3 is TGTGCCAGCAGATCTAGCGGGGCTGTCACCGGGGAGCTGTTTTTT. Translating gives CASRSSGAVTGELFF. The chain has TRBV6-5 and TRBJ2-2, with 9 bases that match TRBD2. Germline assignment: CDR1 MNHEY and CDR2 SVGAGI. The CDR3 is 15 amino acids. Unmatched junction bases numbered 6, after V lost 6 bases and J lost 4 bases.

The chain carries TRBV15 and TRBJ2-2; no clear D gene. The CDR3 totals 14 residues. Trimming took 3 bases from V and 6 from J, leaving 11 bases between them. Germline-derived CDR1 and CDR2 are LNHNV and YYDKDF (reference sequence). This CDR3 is CATSRVPRAGELFF. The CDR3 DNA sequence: TGTGCCACCAGCAGGGTACCTAGAGCCGGGGAGCTGTTTTTT.

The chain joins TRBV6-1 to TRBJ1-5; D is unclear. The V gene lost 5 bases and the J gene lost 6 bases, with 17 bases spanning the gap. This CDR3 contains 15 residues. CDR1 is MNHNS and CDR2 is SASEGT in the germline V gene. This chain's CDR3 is CASSFQSGVPQPQHF. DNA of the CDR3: TGTGCCAGCAGTTTTCAATCAGGCGTCCCTCAGCCCCAGCATTTT.

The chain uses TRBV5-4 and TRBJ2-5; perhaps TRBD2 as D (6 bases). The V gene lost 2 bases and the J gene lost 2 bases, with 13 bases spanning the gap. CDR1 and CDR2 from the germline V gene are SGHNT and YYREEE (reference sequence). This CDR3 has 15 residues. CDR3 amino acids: CASSLERRGQETQYF. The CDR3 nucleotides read TGTGCCAGCAGCTTAGAACGGAGGGGTCAAGAGACCCAGTACTTC.

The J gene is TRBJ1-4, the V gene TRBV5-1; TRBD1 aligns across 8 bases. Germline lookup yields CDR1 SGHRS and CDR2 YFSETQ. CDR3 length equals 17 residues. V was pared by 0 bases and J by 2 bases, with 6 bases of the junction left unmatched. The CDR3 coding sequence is TGCGCCAGCAGCTTGGTTCAGGGGGCAGGGACTAATGAAAAACTGTTTTTT. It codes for CASSLVQGAGTNEKLFF.

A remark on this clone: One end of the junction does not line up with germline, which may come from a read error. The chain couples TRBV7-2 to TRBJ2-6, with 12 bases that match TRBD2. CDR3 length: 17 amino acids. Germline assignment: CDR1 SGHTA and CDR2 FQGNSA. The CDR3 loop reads CASNPSGGAFGANGLTF. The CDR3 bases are TGTGCCAGCAACCCTAGCGGGGGGGCTTTCGGGGCCAACGGCCTGACTTTC.

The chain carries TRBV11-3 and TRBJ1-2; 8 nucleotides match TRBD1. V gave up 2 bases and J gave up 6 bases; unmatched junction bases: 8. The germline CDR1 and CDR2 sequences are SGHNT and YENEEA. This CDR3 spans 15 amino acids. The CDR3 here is CASSLIGDRGNGYTF. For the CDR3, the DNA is TGTGCCAGCAGCTTAATCGGAGACAGGGGAAATGGCTACACCTTC.

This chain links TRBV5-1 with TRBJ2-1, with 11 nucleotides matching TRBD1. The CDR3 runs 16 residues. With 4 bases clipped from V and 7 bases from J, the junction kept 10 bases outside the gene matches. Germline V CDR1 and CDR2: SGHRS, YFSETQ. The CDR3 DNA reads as TGCGCCAGCAGCCCTCCCGGGACAGGGGGTCGGAATGAGCAGTTCTTC. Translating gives CASSPPGTGGRNEQFF.

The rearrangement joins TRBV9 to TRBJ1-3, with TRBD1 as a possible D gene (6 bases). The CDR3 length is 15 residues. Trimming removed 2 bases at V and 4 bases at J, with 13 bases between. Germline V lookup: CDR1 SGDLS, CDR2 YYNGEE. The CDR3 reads CASSVRGIVGNTIYF. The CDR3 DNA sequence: TGTGCCAGCAGCGTGAGGGGGATCGTCGGAAACACCATATATTTT. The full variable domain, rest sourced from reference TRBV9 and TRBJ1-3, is DSGVTQTPKHLITATGQRVTLRCSPRSGDLSVYWYQQSLDQGLQFLIQYYNGEERAKGNILERFSAQQFPDLHSELNLSSLELGDSALYFCASSVRGIVGNTIYFGEGSWLTVV.

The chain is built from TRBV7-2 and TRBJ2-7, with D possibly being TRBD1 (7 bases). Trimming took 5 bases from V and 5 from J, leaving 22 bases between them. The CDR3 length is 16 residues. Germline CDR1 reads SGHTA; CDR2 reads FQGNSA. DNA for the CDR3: TGTGCCAGCAGCCCATTCGCCCGACAGGGAGGCGACGAGCAGTACTTC. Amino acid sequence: CASSPFARQGGDEQYF.